Described below is a single T cell receptor beta chain sequence and its context. The sample originates from a study of blood T cell repertoires in COVID-19. Authors' analysis steps: Estimated nucleated cell counts came from reference gene primer amplification. Produced via immunoSEQ multiplex PCR; TCRdb's table is partial and in-frame only. V, J and clone size reflect that table, while D and trimming were determined from the DNA. This table holds 15,000 to 20,000 clones, roughly 90% found once. Germline V CDR1 and CDR2: DFQATT, SNEGSKA (reference sequence). Trimming left V 0 bases short and J 6 bases short, with 5 bases between. There are 11 residues in the CDR3.

Input material: peripheral blood. The receptor's source is a human donor in a cohort sampled during active COVID-19. J is TRBJ2-5 and V is TRBV20-1; D call uncertain. The CDR3 is CSARDVKTQYF. CDR3 DNA: TGCAGTGCTAGAGATGTAAAGACCCAGTACTTC.